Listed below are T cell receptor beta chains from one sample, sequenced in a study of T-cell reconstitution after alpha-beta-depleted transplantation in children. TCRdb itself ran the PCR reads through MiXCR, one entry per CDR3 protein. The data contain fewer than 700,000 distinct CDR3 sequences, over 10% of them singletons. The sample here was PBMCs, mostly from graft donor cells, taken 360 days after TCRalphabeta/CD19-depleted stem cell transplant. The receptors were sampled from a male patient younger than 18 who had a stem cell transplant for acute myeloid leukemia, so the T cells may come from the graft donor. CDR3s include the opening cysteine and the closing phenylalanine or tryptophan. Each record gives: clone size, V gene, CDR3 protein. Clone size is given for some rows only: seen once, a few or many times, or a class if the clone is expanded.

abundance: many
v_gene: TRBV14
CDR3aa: CASSLDYSSYEQYF

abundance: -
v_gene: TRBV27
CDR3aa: CASSHSPTDTQYF

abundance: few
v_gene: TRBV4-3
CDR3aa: CASSPGTSAGNEQFF

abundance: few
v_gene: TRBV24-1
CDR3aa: CATSSPRGSYNEQFF

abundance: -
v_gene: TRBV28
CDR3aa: CASSPVAPYNEQFF

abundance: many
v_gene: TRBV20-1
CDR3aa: CSAREFNEKLFF

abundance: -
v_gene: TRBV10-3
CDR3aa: CAISFTSGSTDTQYF

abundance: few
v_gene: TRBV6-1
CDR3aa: CASTPGTGRPGELFF

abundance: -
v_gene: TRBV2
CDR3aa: CAPDPGQGPYEAFF

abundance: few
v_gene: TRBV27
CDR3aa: CASSFLAGVAGANVLTF

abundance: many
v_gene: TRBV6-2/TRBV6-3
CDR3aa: CASSRYRVDTEAFF

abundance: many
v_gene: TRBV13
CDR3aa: CASSLIGRERTDTQYF

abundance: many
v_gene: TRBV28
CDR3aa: CASSLPQGEETQYF

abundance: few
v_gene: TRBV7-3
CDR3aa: CASSLNRGYSYEQYF

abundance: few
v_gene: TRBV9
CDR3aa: CASSVAGSRPAFF

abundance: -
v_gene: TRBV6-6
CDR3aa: CAIMIREGETQYF

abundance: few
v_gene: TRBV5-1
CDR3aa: CASSPDRVAEAFF

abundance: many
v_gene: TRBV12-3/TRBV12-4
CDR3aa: CASSPSPSGTITTGELFF

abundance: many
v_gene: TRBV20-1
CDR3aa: CSARDGTAGETQYF

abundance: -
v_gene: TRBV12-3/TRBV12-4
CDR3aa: CASSDRGQSSGANVLTF

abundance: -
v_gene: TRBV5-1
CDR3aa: CASSLAMDFHEQYF

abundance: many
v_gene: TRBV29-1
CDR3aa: CSVNTGPHGLAGGRTYEQYF

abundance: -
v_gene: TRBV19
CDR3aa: CASRGRGPEETQYF

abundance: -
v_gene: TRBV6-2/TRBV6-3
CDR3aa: CASSYEETEAEAFF

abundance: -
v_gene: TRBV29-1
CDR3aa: CSVGSSGGHYEQYF

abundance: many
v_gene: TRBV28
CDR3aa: CASISPGVEQYF

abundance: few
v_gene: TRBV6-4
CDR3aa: CASSLYPDYGYTF